The following is a T cell receptor beta chain sequence with its context. What it recognizes is unknown. Germline CDR1 is SGHRS and CDR2 is YFSETQ. The V end was cut by 3 bases, the J end by 6 bases, with 19 bases between. The CDR3 runs to 15 residues. TCRdb's table, derived via immunoSEQ multiplex PCR, lists solely in-frame clones and lacks some. Of fewer than 15,000 clones in the sample, 60% to 70% were seen once. The data are from a study of T cell repertoires in urothelial bladder cancer. Study conclusions and caveats: In carcinoma specimens, a single clone made up to about 15% of infiltrating lymphocytes.

The sequencing sample was made of tumor-infiltrating cells from bladder cancer. The receptor's source is a human donor with urothelial carcinoma. The chain carries TRBV5-1 and TRBJ2-7, with D perhaps TRBD1 or TRBD2 (6 bases each). CDR3 in DNA: TGCGCCAGCAGCTATACTCCCGGGGGCCCGGGCGAGCAGTACTTC. Its translation is CASSYTPGGPGEQYF.